The clone carrying this T cell receptor (beta chain) was recorded at least ten times. The sample is drawn from a study of CD8 T cells in ankylosing spondylitis. Germline loops: CDR1 SGHTA, CDR2 FQGTGA. The CDR3 totals 12 residues. V lost 10 bases and J lost 7, with 13 bases in between. TCRdb re-called the 5' RACE reads with MiXCR, one entry per CDR3 protein. Counted here are hundreds of thousands of distinct CDR3 sequences, about 10% occurring once; the ten biggest clones make up about a fifth. The V and J genes are TRBV7-3 and TRBJ2-2, with D perhaps assigned TRBD1 or TRBD2 (6 bases each). Sequencing was done on a sample of blood, either unsorted or a sorted T cell fraction (not recorded which). The sequence derives from a male donor with ankylosing spondylitis or in good health (not recorded which). The CDR3 is CATRGPNGELFF. The CDR3 DNA is TGTGCCACCCGGGGGCCGAACGGGGAGCTGTTTTTT.